This T cell receptor beta chain was documented in a study of T cell responses to AZD1222 COVID-19 vaccine (dated by TCRdb to about 2021). Turning to the overall study: AZD1222 recipients whose second dose came at about 4 weeks and those whose second dose came at about 12 weeks were combined into one group, since spike-specific TCR depth and breadth did not differ between the two schedules. A total of about 230 trial participants underwent TCR sequencing, of whom some 210 received two doses of AZD1222 and about 25 received two doses of the MenACWY control vaccine. Trial participants were enrolled into age subgroups of 18-55, 56-69 and 70-plus years, which contained 148, 28 and 57 TCR-sequenced participants, respectively. Broader findings and caveats from the paper: Nearly half of unique spike-specific TCRs reportedly recognized epitopes outside regions mutated in the B.1.351 and B.1.1.7 variants. Because no day 14 peak-response samples were available, repertoires were characterized only after the peak T cell response. After two AZD1222 doses, spike-specific TCR breadth and depth were significantly higher than at day 0 and than in MenACWY recipients. Conclusions about previously exposed vaccinees are limited, since just 5 to 7 AZD1222 recipients were seropositive for SARS-CoV-2 at baseline. Participants were mostly white British and included more females than males, and it was suggested by the authors that clonal diversity may have been underestimated. CD4 TCRs associated with the vaccine covered the entire spike protein, and the dominant responses were in regions 160-218 and 743-854. The 56-69-year group was small, and its depth increase did not reach significance, likely because of low power.

The CDR3 regions of human TCRbeta chains were analyzed by immunosequencing. In the authors' own workflow: Repertoire TCRs were matched against a reference library of SARS-CoV-2-specific TCRs generated with the MIRA antigen-specificity platform. Breadth was defined as the fraction of unique TCRs that were SARS-CoV-2-associated, and depth was defined as the fraction of total T cells that were SARS-CoV-2-associated. Each spike-specific TCR was assigned to its reactive spike region and to a CD4 or CD8 class using the MIRA data. Log10-transformed breadth and depth values were compared by one-way ANOVA with Sidak's multiple comparisons tests. TCRdb re-hosts the immuneACCESS table, in-frame sequences only. Its copies lack some clones; in the studies checked, an unresolved V gene accounts for under half of them, and the cause for the rest is not known. V, J and clone size were drawn from that table, and D and trimming were deduced from the DNA. Across this sample there are approximately 180,000 clones, with roughly 88% seen only once. The ten top clones hold more than 7% of the sample.

The CDR3 goes from the cysteine to the phenylalanine over 15 residues. CDR3 DNA is the only sequence kept; it has 45 bases, read in frame from the first base. The junction carries 15 bases between V and J, which are trimmed by 1 base and 8 bases respectively. The germline V gene (reference sequence) yields SEHNR for CDR1 and FQNEAQ for CDR2. This specimen's time point label, per the study, means: baseline before first vaccination. Samples from vaccinated people were obtained from the UK trials COV001 and COV002, which included a single-blind randomized controlled phase 2/3 trial of AZD1222 (ChAdOx1 nCoV-19) in healthy adults. For TCRbeta chain sequencing, PBMC samples were collected from trial participants at day 0 and at day 28 after the second dose. A few counts support this clone. What antigen it recognizes has not been identified. Base qualities were left out, and no much larger clone turns up one base away.

Sequencing used peripheral blood, obtained on day 0 of AZD1222 vaccination. This TCR was recovered from an adult in good health. The rearrangement combines TRBV7-9 with TRBJ2-1; TRBD1 is a weak D gene call, 5 bases matching. The nucleotides read TGTGCCAGCAGCTTAGAGGGGATTAGAGTGTATGAGCAGTTCTTC. It is translated as CASSLEGIRVYEQFF.